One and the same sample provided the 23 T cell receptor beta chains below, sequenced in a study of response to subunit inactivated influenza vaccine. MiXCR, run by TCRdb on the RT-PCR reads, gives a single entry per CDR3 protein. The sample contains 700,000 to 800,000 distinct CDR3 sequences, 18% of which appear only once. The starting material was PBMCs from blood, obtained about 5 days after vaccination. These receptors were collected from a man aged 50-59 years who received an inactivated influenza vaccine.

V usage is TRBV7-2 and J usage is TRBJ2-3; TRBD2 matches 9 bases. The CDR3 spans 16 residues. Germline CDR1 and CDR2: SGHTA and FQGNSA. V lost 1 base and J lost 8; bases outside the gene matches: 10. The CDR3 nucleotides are TGTGCCAGCAGCTTAGTAGGGGCTAGCGGGATTCGTACGCAGTATTTT. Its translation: CASSLVGASGIRTQYF.

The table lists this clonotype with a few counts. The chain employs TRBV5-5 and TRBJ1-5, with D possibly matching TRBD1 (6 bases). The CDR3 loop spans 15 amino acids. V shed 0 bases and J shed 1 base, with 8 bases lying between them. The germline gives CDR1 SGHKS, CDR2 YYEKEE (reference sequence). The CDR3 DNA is TGTGCCAGCAGCTTGGATGGGACAAGCAATCAGCCCCAGCATTTT. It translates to CASSLDGTSNQPQHF.

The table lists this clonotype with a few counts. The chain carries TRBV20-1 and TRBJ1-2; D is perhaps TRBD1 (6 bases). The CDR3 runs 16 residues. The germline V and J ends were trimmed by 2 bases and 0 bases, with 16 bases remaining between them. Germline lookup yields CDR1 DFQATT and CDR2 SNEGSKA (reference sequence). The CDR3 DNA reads TGCAGTGCTAGACCCTTTACAGGGAACCCTAACTATGGCTACACCTTC. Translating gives CSARPFTGNPNYGYTF.

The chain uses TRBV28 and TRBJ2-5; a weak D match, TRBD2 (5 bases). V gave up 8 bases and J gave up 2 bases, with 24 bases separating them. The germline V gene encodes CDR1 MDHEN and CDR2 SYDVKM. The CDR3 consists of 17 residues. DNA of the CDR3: TGTGCCAGCCCCCCGGGCTGGCTGAGGGCTTTTCAAGAGACCCAGTACTTC. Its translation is CASPPGWLRAFQETQYF.

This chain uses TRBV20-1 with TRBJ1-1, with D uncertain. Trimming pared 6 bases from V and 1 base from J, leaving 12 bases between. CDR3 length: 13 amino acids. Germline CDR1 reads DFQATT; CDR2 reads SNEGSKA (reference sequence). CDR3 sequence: CSAKKMSNTEAFF. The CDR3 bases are TGCAGTGCGAAGAAAATGTCGAACACTGAAGCTTTCTTT.

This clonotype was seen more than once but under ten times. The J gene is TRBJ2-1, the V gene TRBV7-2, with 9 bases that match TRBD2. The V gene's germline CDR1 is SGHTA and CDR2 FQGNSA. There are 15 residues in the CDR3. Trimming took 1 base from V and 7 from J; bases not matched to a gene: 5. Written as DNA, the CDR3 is TGTGCCAGCAGCTTAGTGGCTAGCGGGGCTAATGAGCAGTTCTTC. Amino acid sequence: CASSLVASGANEQFF.

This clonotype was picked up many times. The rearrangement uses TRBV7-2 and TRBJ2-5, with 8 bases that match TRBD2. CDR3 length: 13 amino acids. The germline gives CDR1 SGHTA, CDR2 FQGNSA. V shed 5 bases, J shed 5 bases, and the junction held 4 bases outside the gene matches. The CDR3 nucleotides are TGTGCCAGCAGCATGGGACTAGTGGAGACCCAGTACTTC. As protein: CASSMGLVETQYF.

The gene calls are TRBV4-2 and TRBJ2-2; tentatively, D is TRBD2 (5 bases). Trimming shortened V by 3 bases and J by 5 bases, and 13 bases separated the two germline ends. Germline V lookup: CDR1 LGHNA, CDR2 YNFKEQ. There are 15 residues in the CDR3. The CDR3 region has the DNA TGTGCCAGCAGCCAGGGAGTCTATGGGACCGGGGAGCTGTTTTTT. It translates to CASSQGVYGTGELFF.

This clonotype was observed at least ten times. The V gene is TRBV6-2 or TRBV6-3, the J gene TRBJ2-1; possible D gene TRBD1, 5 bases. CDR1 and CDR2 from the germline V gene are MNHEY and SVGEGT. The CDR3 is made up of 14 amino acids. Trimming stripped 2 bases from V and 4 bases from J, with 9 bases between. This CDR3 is CASSYVGPYNEQFF. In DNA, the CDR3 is TGTGCCAGCAGTTACGTGGGGCCGTACAATGAGCAGTTCTTC.

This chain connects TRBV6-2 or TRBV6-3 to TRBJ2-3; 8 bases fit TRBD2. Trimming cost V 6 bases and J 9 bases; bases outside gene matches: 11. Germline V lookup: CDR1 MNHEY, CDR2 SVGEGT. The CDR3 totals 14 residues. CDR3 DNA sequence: TGTGCCAGCAGCACATTGGGGCGGGAGGCAACGCAGTATTTT. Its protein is CASSTLGREATQYF.

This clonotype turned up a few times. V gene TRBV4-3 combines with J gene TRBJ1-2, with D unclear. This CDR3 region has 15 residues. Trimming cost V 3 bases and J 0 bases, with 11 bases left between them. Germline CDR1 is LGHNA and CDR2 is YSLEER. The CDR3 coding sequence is TGCGCCAGCAGCCAGGAGGACGGTGCTAACTATGGCTACACCTTC. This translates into CASSQEDGANYGYTF.

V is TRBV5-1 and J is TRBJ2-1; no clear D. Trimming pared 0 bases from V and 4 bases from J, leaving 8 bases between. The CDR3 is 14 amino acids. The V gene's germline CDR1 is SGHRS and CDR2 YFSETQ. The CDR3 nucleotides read TGCGCCAGCAGCTTGGCTCGCATATACAATGAGCAGTTCTTC. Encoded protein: CASSLARIYNEQFF.

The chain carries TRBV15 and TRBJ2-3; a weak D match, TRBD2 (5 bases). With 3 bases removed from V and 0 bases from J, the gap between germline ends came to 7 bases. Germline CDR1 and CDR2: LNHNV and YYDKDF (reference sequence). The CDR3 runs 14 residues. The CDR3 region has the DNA TGTGCCACCAGCAGGTCGGGGAGCACAGATACGCAGTATTTT. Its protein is CATSRSGSTDTQYF.

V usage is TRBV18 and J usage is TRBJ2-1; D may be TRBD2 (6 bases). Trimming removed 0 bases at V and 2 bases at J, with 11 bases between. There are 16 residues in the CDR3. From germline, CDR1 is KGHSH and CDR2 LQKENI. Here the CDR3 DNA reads TGTGCCAGCTCACCACCGGGGGGTAATCCCTACAATGAGCAGTTCTTC. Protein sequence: CASSPPGGNPYNEQFF. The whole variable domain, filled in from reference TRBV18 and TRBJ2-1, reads NAGVMQNPRHLVRRRGQEARLRCSPMKGHSHVYWYRQLPEEGLKFMVYLQKENIIDESGMPKERFSAEFPKEGPSILRIQQVVRGDSAAYFCASSPPGGNPYNEQFFGPGTRLTVL.

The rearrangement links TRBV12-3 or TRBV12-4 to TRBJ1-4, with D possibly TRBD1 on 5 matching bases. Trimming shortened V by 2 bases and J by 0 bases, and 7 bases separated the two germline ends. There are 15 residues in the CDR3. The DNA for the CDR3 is TGTGCCAGCAGTTTACCAGGGTCAACTAATGAAAAACTGTTTTTT. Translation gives CASSLPGSTNEKLFF.

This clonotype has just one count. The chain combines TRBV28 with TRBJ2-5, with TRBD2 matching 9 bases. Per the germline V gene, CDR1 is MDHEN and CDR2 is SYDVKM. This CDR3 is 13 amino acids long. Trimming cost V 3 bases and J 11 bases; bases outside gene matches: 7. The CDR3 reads CASSFVAGVAQYF. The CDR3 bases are TGTGCCAGCAGTTTTGTAGCGGGAGTAGCTCAGTACTTC.

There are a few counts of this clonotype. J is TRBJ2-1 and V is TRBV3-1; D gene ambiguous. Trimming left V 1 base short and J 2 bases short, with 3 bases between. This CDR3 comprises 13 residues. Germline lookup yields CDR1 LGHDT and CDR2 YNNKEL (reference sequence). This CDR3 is CASSQVPYNEQFF. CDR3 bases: TGTGCCAGCAGCCAAGTACCCTACAATGAGCAGTTCTTC.

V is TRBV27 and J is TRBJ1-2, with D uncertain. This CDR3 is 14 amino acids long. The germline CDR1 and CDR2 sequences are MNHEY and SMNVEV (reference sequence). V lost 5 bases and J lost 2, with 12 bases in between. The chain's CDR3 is CASSPHGRNYGYTF. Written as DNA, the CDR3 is TGTGCCAGCAGTCCCCACGGACGGAACTATGGCTACACCTTC.

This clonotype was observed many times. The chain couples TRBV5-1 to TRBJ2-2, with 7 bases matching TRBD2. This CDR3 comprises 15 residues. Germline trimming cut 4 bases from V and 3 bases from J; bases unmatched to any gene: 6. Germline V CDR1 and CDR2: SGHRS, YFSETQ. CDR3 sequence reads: CASSAGLVDTGELFF. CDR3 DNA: TGCGCCAGCAGCGCAGGACTAGTGGACACCGGGGAGCTGTTTTTT.

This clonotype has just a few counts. CDR3 sequence reads: CASGWTSGFYEQYF. In DNA, the CDR3 is TGTGCCAGCGGATGGACTAGCGGCTTCTACGAGCAGTACTTC. The chain couples TRBV6-1 to TRBJ2-7, with 10 bases lining up with TRBD2. Unmatched junction bases numbered 7, after V lost 8 bases and J lost 3 bases. This CDR3 comprises 14 residues. CDR1 MNHNS and CDR2 SASEGT come from the germline V gene.

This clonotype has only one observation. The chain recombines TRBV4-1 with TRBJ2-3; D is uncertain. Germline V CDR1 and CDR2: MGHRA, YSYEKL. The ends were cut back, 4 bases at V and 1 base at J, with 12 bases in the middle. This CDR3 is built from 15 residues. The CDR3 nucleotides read TGCGCCAGCAGCCCCACTCAAGTGGGCACAGATACGCAGTATTTT. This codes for CASSPTQVGTDTQYF.

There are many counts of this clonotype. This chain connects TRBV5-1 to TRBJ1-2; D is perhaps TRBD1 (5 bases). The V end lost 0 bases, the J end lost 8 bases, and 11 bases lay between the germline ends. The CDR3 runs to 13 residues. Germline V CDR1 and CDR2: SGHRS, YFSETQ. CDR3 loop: CASSLAAGNGYTF. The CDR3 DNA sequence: TGCGCCAGCAGCTTGGCCGCAGGGAACGGCTACACCTTC. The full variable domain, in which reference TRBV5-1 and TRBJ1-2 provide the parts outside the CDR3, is KAGVTQTPRYLIKTRGQQVTLSCSPISGHRSVSWYQQTPGQGLQFLFEYFSETQRNKGNFPGRFSGRQFSNSRSEMNVSTLELGDSALYLCASSLAAGNGYTFGSGTRLTVV.

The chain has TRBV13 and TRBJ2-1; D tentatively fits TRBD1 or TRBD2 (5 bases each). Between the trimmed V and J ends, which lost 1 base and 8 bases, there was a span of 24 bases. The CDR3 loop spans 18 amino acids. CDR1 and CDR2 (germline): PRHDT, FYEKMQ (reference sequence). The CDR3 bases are TGTGCCAGCAGCTTAGTGGGACCTAGTCGGGCCTCATTGTATGAGCAGTTCTTC. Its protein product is CASSLVGPSRASLYEQFF.